The clone carrying this TCR beta chain was seen only once. The antigen is not known. With a much larger clone just one base away, this may be a read error. The data originate from a study of neurological immune-mediated disorders. 5'RACE generated cDNA with 10-nucleotide random UMIs. TCRdb reprocessed the 5' RACE reads with MiXCR, giving one entry per CDR3 protein. The sample yields 55,000 to 60,000 distinct CDR3 sequences, under 4.5% seen once. Study results and limitations: CDR3 amino acid sequences found in expanded clones were never shared across subjects, suggesting private repertoires in all groups. Neither clinical nor MRI features were found to be associated with the multiple sclerosis repertoire cluster.

CDR3 length: 14 residues. The V gene's germline CDR1 is SGHRS and CDR2 YFSETQ. Between the trimmed V and J ends, which lost 0 bases and 5 bases, there was a span of 12 bases. The clonotype originates from a woman aged 25 to 45 with multiple sclerosis. The chain carries TRBV5-1 and TRBJ2-7; tentatively, D is TRBD1 or TRBD2 (5 bases each). The source material was PBMCs. The CDR3 DNA follows: TGCGCCAGCAGCTTGGGAGGGGACCGTGACGAGCAGTACTTC. Translation: CASSLGGDRDEQYF.